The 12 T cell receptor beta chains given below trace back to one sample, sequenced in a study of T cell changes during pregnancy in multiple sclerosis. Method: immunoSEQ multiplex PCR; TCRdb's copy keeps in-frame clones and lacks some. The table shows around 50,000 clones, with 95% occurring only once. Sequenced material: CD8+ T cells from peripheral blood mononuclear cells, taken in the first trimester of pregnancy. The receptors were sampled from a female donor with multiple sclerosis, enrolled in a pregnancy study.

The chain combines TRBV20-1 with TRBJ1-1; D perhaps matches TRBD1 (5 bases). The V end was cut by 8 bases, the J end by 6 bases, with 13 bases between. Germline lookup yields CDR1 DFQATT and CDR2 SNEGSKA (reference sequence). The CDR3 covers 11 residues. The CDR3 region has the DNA TGCAGTACTAATAGGGGCGCTGAAGCTTTCTTT. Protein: CSTNRGAEAFF.

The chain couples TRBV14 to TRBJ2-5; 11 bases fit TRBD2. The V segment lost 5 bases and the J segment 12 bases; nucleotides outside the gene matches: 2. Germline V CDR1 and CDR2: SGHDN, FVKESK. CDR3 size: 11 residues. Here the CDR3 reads CASSKGLAEYF. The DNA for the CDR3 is TGTGCCAGCAGCAAGGGACTAGCGGAGTACTTC.

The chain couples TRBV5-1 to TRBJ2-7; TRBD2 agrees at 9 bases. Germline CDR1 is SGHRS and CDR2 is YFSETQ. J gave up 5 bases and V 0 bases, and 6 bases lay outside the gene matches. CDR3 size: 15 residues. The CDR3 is CASSLESGRRDEQYF. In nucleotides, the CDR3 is TGCGCCAGCAGCTTGGAGAGCGGGAGGCGCGACGAGCAGTACTTC.

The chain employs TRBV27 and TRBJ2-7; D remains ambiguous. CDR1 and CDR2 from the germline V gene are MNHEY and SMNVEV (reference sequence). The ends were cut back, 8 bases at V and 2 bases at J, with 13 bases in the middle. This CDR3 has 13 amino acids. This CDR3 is CASAFGLAYEQYF. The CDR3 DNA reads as TGTGCCAGCGCCTTTGGGCTGGCCTACGAGCAGTACTTC.

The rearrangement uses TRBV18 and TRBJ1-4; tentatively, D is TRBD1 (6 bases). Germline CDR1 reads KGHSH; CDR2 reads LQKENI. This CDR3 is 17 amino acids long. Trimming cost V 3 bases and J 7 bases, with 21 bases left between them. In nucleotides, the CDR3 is TGTGCCAGCTCACCTCCACCCCCGACAGGTTTGGGTGAAAAACTGTTTTTT. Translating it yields CASSPPPPTGLGEKLFF.

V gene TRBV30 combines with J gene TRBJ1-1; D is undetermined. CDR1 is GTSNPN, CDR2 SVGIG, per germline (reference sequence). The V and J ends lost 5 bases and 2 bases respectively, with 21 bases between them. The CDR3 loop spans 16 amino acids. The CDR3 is CAWDDVGLTENTEAFF. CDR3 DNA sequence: TGTGCCTGGGATGACGTAGGATTAACAGAAAACACTGAAGCTTTCTTT.

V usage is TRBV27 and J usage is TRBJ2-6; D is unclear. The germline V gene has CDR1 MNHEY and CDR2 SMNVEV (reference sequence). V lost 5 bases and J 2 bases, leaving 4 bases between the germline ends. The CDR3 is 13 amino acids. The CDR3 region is CASSPTGANVLTF. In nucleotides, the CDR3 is TGTGCCAGCAGTCCTACTGGGGCCAACGTCCTGACTTTC.

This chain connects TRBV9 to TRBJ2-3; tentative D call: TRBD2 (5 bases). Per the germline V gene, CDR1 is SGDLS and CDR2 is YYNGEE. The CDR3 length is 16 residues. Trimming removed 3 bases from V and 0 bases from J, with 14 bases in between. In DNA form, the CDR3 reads TGTGCCAGCAGCGACCCGGGAACTACTAGCACAGATACGCAGTATTTT. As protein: CASSDPGTTSTDTQYF.

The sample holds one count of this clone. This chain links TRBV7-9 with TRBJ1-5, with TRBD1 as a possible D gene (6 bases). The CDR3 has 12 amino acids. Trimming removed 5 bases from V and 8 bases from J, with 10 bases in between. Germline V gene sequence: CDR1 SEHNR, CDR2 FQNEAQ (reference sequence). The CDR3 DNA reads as TGTGCCAGCAGCGAAGGGGGGGAGCCCCAGCATTTT. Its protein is CASSEGGEPQHF. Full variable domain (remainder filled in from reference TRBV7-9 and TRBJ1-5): DTGVSQNPRHKITKRGQNVTFRCDPISEHNRLYWYRQTLGQGPEFLTYFQNEAQLEKSRLLSDRFSAERPKGSFSTLEIQRTEQGDSAMYLCASSEGGEPQHFGDGTRLSIL.

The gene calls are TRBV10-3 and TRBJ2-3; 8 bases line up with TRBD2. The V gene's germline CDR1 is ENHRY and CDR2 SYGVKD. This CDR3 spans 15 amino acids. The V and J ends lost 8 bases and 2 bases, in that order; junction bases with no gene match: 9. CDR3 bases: TGTGCCATCCGAGGGGAGCGGGAGACCACAGATACGCAGTATTTT. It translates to CAIRGERETTDTQYF.

The CDR3: CASSSDYNRASSYNEQFF. CDR3 nucleotide sequence: TGTGCCAGCAGCTCTGATTATAACAGGGCTAGCTCCTACAATGAGCAGTTCTTC. This sequence joins TRBV7-9 and TRBJ2-1, with D possibly matching TRBD1 (6 bases). Germline lookup yields CDR1 SEHNR and CDR2 FQNEAQ (reference sequence). This CDR3 spans 18 amino acids. Trimming removed 4 bases at V and 0 bases at J, with 19 bases between.

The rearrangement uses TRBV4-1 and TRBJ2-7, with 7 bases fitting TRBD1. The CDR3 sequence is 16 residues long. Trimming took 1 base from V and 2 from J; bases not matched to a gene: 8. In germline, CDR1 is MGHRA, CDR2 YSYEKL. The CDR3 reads CASSQGSDRVTYEQYF. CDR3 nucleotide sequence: TGCGCCAGCAGCCAAGGGAGCGACAGGGTCACCTACGAGCAGTACTTC.